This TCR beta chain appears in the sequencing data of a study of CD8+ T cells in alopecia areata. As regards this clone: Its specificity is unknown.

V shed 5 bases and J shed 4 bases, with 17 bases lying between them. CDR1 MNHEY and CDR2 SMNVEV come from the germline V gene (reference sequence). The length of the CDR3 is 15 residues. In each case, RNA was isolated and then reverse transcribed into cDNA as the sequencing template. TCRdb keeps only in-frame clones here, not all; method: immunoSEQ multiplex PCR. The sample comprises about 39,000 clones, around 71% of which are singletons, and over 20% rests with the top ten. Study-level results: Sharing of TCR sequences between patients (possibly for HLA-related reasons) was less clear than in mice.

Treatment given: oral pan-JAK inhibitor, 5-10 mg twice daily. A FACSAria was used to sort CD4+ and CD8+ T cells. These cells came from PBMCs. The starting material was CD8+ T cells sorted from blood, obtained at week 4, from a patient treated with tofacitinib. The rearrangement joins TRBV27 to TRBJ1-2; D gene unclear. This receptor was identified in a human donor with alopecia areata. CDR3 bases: TGTGCCAGCAGTCCAATCGGGGAAAATACCTATGGCTACACCTTC. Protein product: CASSPIGENTYGYTF.